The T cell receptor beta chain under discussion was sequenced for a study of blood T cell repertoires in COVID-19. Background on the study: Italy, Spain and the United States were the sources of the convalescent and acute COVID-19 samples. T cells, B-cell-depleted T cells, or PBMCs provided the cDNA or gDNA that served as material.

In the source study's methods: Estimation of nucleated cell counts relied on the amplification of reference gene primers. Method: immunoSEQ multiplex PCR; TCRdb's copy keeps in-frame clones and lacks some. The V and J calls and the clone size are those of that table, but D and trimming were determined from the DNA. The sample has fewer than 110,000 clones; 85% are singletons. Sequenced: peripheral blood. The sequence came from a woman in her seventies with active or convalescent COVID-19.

CDR3 coding DNA: TGCGCCAGCAGCTTGGTCCTAGCGGGGGAAGGGGAGACCCAGTACTTC. Its protein product is CASSLVLAGEGETQYF. This chain connects TRBV5-1 to TRBJ2-5; 10 bases match TRBD2. Germline CDR1 is SGHRS and CDR2 is YFSETQ. V lost 0 bases, J lost 5 bases, and 7 bases stayed unmatched. The CDR3 contains 16 residues.